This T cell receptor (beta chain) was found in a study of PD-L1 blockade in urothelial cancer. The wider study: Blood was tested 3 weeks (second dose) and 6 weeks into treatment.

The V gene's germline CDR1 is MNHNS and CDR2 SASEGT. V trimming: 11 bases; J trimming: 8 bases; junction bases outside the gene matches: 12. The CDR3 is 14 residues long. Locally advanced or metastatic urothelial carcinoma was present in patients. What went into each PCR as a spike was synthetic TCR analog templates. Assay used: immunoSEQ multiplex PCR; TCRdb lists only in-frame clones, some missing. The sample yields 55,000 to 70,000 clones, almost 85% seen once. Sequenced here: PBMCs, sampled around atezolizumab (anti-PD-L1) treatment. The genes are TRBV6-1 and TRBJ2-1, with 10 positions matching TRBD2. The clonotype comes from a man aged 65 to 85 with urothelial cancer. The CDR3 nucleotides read TGTGCCGTAGAACTAGCGGGATCGTGGGATGAGCAGTTCTTC. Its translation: CAVELAGSWDEQFF.